A single sample is the source of the 26 T cell receptor beta chains below, sequenced in a study of CD8+ T cells in alopecia areata (dated by TCRdb to 2016 to 2019). The meaning of the sample's time point label: baseline before oral tofacitinib. The library was generated by the immunoSEQ multiplex PCR assay. RNA was extracted from all samples and reverse transcribed into cDNA as template for TCR sequencing. As stored in TCRdb, this immuneACCESS dataset retains in-frame rearrangements with V and J assigned. A fraction of the clones does not appear; measured against another copy, unresolved V genes explain less than half of the discrepancy, and the remainder lacks a known reason. The sample table lists about 200,000 clones, 50% to 60% of them with a count of one. Just over 0.45% of the sample goes to the ten largest clones. The sequences come from CD4+ T cells sorted from blood, collected at week 0. Every receptor here comes from a human donor with alopecia areata.

The chain couples TRBV11-2 to TRBJ2-3, with D perhaps being TRBD1 or TRBD2 (5 bases each). CDR1 is SGHAT, CDR2 FQNNGV, per germline. Trimming pared 3 bases from V and 6 bases from J, leaving 10 bases between. This CDR3 contains 13 residues. In DNA, the CDR3 is TGTGCCAGCAGCTTCTCCGGGACGGATACGCAGTATTTT. Amino acid sequence: CASSFSGTDTQYF. Together with reference TRBV11-2 and TRBJ2-3, the CDR3 gives the full variable domain: EAGVAQSPRYKIIEKRQSVAFWCNPISGHATLYWYQQILGQGPKLLIQFQNNGVVDDSQLPKDRFSAERLKGVDSTLKIQPAKLEDSAVYLCASSFSGTDTQYFGPGTRLTVL.

The gene calls are TRBV14 and TRBJ1-1; possibly TRBD1 for D (5 bases). The V gene lost 1 base and the J gene lost 4 bases, with 16 bases spanning the gap. The CDR3 extends over 16 amino acids. Germline CDR1 is SGHDN and CDR2 is FVKESK. CDR3 in amino acids: CASSQVRVRRGTEAFF. In nucleotides, the CDR3 is TGTGCCAGCAGCCAAGTCCGGGTGAGGAGGGGCACTGAAGCTTTCTTT.

V and J are TRBV29-1 and TRBJ1-2, with a tentative D call TRBD1 (5 bases). CDR3 length equals 13 residues. The V gene lost 2 bases and the J gene lost 7 bases, with 14 bases spanning the gap. CDR1 and CDR2 from the germline V gene are SQVTM and ANQGSEA. The CDR3 here is CSVETSRVSGYTF. The CDR3 DNA reads as TGCAGCGTTGAAACGAGCAGGGTGTCTGGCTACACCTTC.

This clone was recorded once. The rearrangement joins TRBV29-1 to TRBJ2-1, with 9 bases identical to TRBD2. In germline, CDR1 is SQVTM, CDR2 ANQGSEA. V was pared by 5 bases and J by 0 bases, with 11 bases of the junction left unmatched. The CDR3 consists of 17 residues. The CDR3 here is CSVRSSGTQSSYNEQFF. CDR3 nucleotides: TGCAGCGTTCGGTCTAGCGGGACTCAAAGCTCCTACAATGAGCAGTTCTTC.

In its sample, this clone was seen a few times. The J gene is TRBJ2-5, the V gene TRBV29-1; possible D gene TRBD2, 6 bases. V lost 3 bases, J lost 0 bases, and 11 bases lay in between. This CDR3 region has 14 residues. Germline loops: CDR1 SQVTM, CDR2 ANQGSEA. The CDR3 spells CSVEGLANQETQYF. In nucleotides, the CDR3 is TGCAGCGTTGAGGGTCTAGCGAACCAAGAGACCCAGTACTTC.

The chain has TRBV5-1 and TRBJ2-5; D not certain. The CDR3 covers 17 residues. V lost 4 bases and J 0 bases, leaving 19 bases between the germline ends. Germline CDR1 reads SGHRS; CDR2 reads YFSETQ. CDR3 DNA: TGCGCCAGCAGCCTACAACCTCGCGCCAAGTACCAAGAGACCCAGTACTTC. Protein product: CASSLQPRAKYQETQYF. The whole variable domain, filled in from reference TRBV5-1 and TRBJ2-5, reads KAGVTQTPRYLIKTRGQQVTLSCSPISGHRSVSWYQQTPGQGLQFLFEYFSETQRNKGNFPGRFSGRQFSNSRSEMNVSTLELGDSALYLCASSLQPRAKYQETQYFGPGTRLLVL.

This chain links TRBV5-1 with TRBJ1-2; D is perhaps TRBD1 (6 bases). The CDR3 consists of 15 residues. V dropped 0 bases and J dropped 9 bases, with 18 bases sitting between them. Germline values: CDR1 SGHRS, CDR2 YFSETQ. CDR3 DNA sequence: TGCGCCAGCAGCTTGGAGGAAACAGGGCCGTTTCGCTACACCTTC. It specifies CASSLEETGPFRYTF.

This clone was observed once. This chain connects TRBV30 to TRBJ2-1; D not certain. This CDR3 is 11 amino acids long. The germline CDR1 and CDR2 sequences are GTSNPN and SVGIG (reference sequence). V was clipped by 5 bases and J by 3 bases, with 5 bases between them. This CDR3 is CAWANYNEQFF. DNA for the CDR3: TGTGCCTGGGCGAACTACAATGAGCAGTTCTTC.

Comment on this clone: At the DNA level, this CDR3 is encoded by other sequences in the same sample as well. The V call is TRBV29-1, the J call TRBJ2-1; 8 bases map to TRBD2. V lost 4 bases, J lost 2 bases, and 1 base stayed unmatched. The CDR3 totals 13 residues. CDR1 is SQVTM, CDR2 ANQGSEA, per germline. The CDR3 sequence is CSVGREAYNEQFF. The CDR3 bases are TGCAGCGTTGGGCGGGAGGCCTACAATGAGCAGTTCTTC.

This clone appeared once. V gene TRBV4-1 combines with J gene TRBJ1-4; D gene uncertain. Trimming shortened V by 3 bases and J by 4 bases, and 6 bases separated the two germline ends. This CDR3 region has 13 residues. CDR1 and CDR2 from the germline V gene are MGHRA and YSYEKL. The chain's CDR3 is CASSHNRNEKLFF. CDR3 in DNA: TGCGCCAGCAGCCATAACCGTAATGAAAAACTGTTTTTT.

This clone turned up a few times. This chain links TRBV5-1 with TRBJ1-2; tentative D call: TRBD1 (5 bases). Germline lookup yields CDR1 SGHRS and CDR2 YFSETQ. Trimming left V 4 bases short and J 6 bases short, with 16 bases between. CDR3 length: 14 residues. CDR3: CASSPYSGFDGYTF. CDR3 bases: TGCGCCAGCAGCCCATACTCAGGGTTCGATGGCTACACCTTC.

Here the CDR3 reads CASSEWQGYGYTF. In DNA form, the CDR3 reads TGTGCCAGCAGTGAATGGCAGGGATATGGCTACACCTTC. This chain joins TRBV25-1 and TRBJ1-2, with D possibly matching TRBD1 (5 bases). V was pared by 1 base and J by 5 bases, with 8 bases between. Germline-derived CDR1 and CDR2 are MGHDK and SYGVNS. The CDR3 is 13 residues long.

The chain employs TRBV19 and TRBJ1-1; 10 bases agree with TRBD1. The CDR3 runs 14 residues. V dropped 6 bases and J dropped 4; count of bases not matched to a gene: 5. In germline, CDR1 is LNHDA, CDR2 SQIVND (reference sequence). The CDR3, as DNA: TGTGCCAGTAGCTTGGACAGGGGGGTCACTGAAGCTTTCTTT. Residues: CASSLDRGVTEAFF.

V is TRBV5-1 and J is TRBJ2-7, with 9 bases that match TRBD1. Germline CDR1 and CDR2: SGHRS and YFSETQ. The V segment lost 4 bases and the J segment 12 bases; nucleotides outside the gene matches: 5. The CDR3 is 11 residues long. The CDR3 is CASSADRGRYF. The CDR3 region has the DNA TGCGCCAGCAGCGCGGACAGGGGAAGGTACTTC.

This sequence joins TRBV18 and TRBJ1-6; D ambiguous. CDR1 and CDR2 (germline): KGHSH, LQKENI. CDR3 length equals 14 residues. Trimming removed 2 bases from V and 5 bases from J, with 7 bases in between. DNA of the CDR3: TGTGCCAGCTCACCAGGGCAGGATAATTCACCCCTCCACTTT. Translating gives CASSPGQDNSPLHF.

The V and J genes are TRBV5-1 and TRBJ2-1; 7 bases match TRBD2. The length of the CDR3 is 13 residues. Germline V CDR1 and CDR2: SGHRS, YFSETQ. Germline trimming cut 0 bases from V and 7 bases from J; bases unmatched to any gene: 1. The CDR3 DNA sequence: TGCGCCAGCAGCTTGGGAGCGGGGAATGAGCAGTTCTTC. Translation: CASSLGAGNEQFF.

The chain joins TRBV29-1 to TRBJ1-5, with 10 positions matching TRBD1. Germline V gene lookup returns CDR1 SQVTM and CDR2 ANQGSEA. With 6 bases clipped from V and 1 base from J, the junction kept 3 bases outside the gene matches. The CDR3 is 14 amino acids. The CDR3 reads CSVGDRGSNQPQHF. The CDR3 DNA reads TGCAGCGTGGGGGACAGGGGAAGCAATCAGCCCCAGCATTTT. The full variable domain, in which reference TRBV29-1 and TRBJ1-5 provide the parts outside the CDR3, is SAVISQKPSRDICQRGTSLTIQCQVDSQVTMMFWYRQQPGQSLTLIATANQGSEATYESGFVIDKFPISRPNLTFSTLTVSNMSPEDSSIYLCSVGDRGSNQPQHFGDGTRLSIL.

The rearrangement links TRBV30 to TRBJ1-1; D possibly corresponds to TRBD1 (6 bases). CDR1 and CDR2 from the germline V gene are GTSNPN and SVGIG (reference sequence). The CDR3 contains 12 residues. V was shortened by 7 bases and J by 8 bases, with 17 bases between the two germline ends. This chain's CDR3 is CALVGRQEEAFF. The CDR3 DNA is TGTGCCTTGGTGGGGCGACAGGAGGAAGCTTTCTTT.

About this clone itself: Other DNA sequences in the sample encode the same CDR3. The rearrangement joins TRBV29-1 to TRBJ2-7, with 12 bases matching TRBD2. Germline CDR1 is SQVTM and CDR2 is ANQGSEA. Unmatched junction bases numbered 1, after V lost 6 bases and J lost 4 bases. The CDR3 spans 12 residues. CDR3 nucleotide sequence: TGCAGCGTCGGACTAGCGGGATACGAGCAGTACTTC. Protein: CSVGLAGYEQYF.

This clone was seen once. The genes are TRBV2 and TRBJ2-3, with D perhaps assigned TRBD1 or TRBD2 (6 bases each). V lost 6 bases, J lost 3 bases, and 13 bases lay in between. The CDR3 is made up of 14 amino acids. From germline, CDR1 is SNHLY and CDR2 FYNNEI. As DNA, the CDR3 is TGTGCCAGCAGCGGGAGAGGGGGTACAGATACGCAGTATTTT. It codes for CASSGRGGTDTQYF. Based on the CDR3 plus reference TRBV2 and TRBJ2-3, the full variable domain is EPEVTQTPSHQVTQMGQEVILRCVPISNHLYFYWYRQILGQKVEFLVSFYNNEISEKSEIFDDQFSVERPDGSNFTLKIRSTKLEDSAMYFCASSGRGGTDTQYFGPGTRLTVL.

This clone came up a few times. The CDR3 region has the DNA TGTGCCAGCAGCTCCGGACAGGGCAATGAGCAGTTCTTC. The encoded protein is CASSSGQGNEQFF. The V call is TRBV9, the J call TRBJ2-1; 8 bases match TRBD1. CDR1 and CDR2 from the germline V gene are SGDLS and YYNGEE. The CDR3 runs to 13 residues. Trimming cost V 4 bases and J 6 bases; bases outside gene matches: 3.

This clone is a singleton in its sample. A read error may account for a junction end that differs from germline. V usage is TRBV7-3 and J usage is TRBJ2-1; TRBD2 matches at 8 bases. Germline-derived CDR1 and CDR2 are SGHTA and FQGTGA. The CDR3 is made up of 12 amino acids. In nucleotides, the CDR3 is TGTGCCAGCAGCTCTACCAGCGGGGGCGAAGTCTTC. Protein product: CASSSTSGGEVF.

This chain links TRBV18 with TRBJ2-6; D is ambiguous. Germline CDR1 reads KGHSH; CDR2 reads LQKENI. CDR3 length equals 15 residues. Trimming took 5 bases from V and 0 from J, leaving 8 bases between them. This chain's CDR3 is CASSSRDSGANVLTF. The CDR3 region has the DNA TGTGCCAGCTCATCACGAGACTCTGGGGCCAACGTCCTGACTTTC.

The chain recombines TRBV5-1 with TRBJ2-3; 14 bases fit TRBD2. The J segment lost 4 bases and the V segment lost 3 bases, leaving 10 bases of the junction unmatched. This CDR3 is 18 amino acids long. Per the germline V gene, CDR1 is SGHRS and CDR2 is YFSETQ. The CDR3 is CASSYYGLAGGGADTQYF. The CDR3 DNA reads as TGCGCCAGCAGCTACTATGGACTAGCGGGAGGAGGGGCAGATACGCAGTATTTT.

As for this clone: At one end, the junction sequence differs from germline, possibly due to a read error. This chain joins TRBV29-1 and TRBJ1-1, with unresolved D. This CDR3 comprises 11 residues. Germline CDR1 SQVTM, CDR2 ANQGSEA. The CDR3 is CSVEEGSGFTF. CDR3 coding DNA: TGCAGCGTTGAAGAGGGGTCTGGATTCACCTTT.

This chain links TRBV5-1 with TRBJ1-3; possibly TRBD1 for D (5 bases). CDR1 SGHRS and CDR2 YFSETQ come from the germline V gene. Between the trimmed V and J ends, which lost 0 bases and 3 bases, there was a span of 13 bases. There are 16 residues in the CDR3. CDR3 nucleotide sequence: TGCGCCAGCAGCTTGGCCCAGAAGGGGATTGGAAACACCATATATTTT. Translated: CASSLAQKGIGNTIYF.